Below are 19 T cell receptor beta chains sequenced from a single sample in a study of blood T cell repertoires in COVID-19. Measured with immunoSEQ multiplex PCR; TCRdb has only the in-frame clones, and not every one. This table holds around 94,000 clones, 80% to 95% found once. The specimen sequenced was peripheral blood. The receptors here all came from a woman aged 50 to 65 with COVID-19, enrolled during active disease.

The V and J genes are TRBV5-6 and TRBJ1-2; D remains ambiguous. Trimming left V 0 bases short and J 8 bases short, with 11 bases between. The V gene's germline CDR1 is SGHDT and CDR2 YYEEEE. This CDR3 has 13 residues. The CDR3 loop is CASSLVGGEGYTF. CDR3 sequence (DNA): TGTGCCAGCAGCTTGGTTGGCGGGGAGGGCTACACCTTC. The whole variable domain, filled in from reference TRBV5-6 and TRBJ1-2, reads DAGVTQSPTHLIKTRGQQVTLRCSPKSGHDTVSWYQQALGQGPQFIFQYYEEEERQRGNFPDRFSGHQFPNYSSELNVNALLLGDSALYLCASSLVGGEGYTFGSGTRLTVV.

In its sample, this clone was seen once. V is TRBV14 and J is TRBJ1-2, with D perhaps matching TRBD1 (6 bases). The length of the CDR3 is 16 residues. CDR1 is SGHDN and CDR2 is FVKESK in the germline V gene. V was pared by 0 bases and J by 0 bases, with 11 bases between. The CDR3 nucleotides read TGTGCCAGCAGCCAAGAAGGAGGGGGGGCTAACTATGGCTACACCTTC. Protein: CASSQEGGGANYGYTF. The full variable domain, completed using reference TRBV14 and TRBJ1-2, is EAGVTQFPSHSVIEKGQTVTLRCDPISGHDNLYWYRRVMGKEIKFLLHFVKESKQDESGMPNNRFLAERTGGTYSTLKVQPAELEDSGVYFCASSQEGGGANYGYTFGSGTRLTVV.

V and J are TRBV4-1 and TRBJ1-1, with D possibly matching TRBD1 (5 bases). The germline V and J ends were trimmed by 2 bases and 6 bases, with 7 bases remaining between them. Germline V gene lookup returns CDR1 MGHRA and CDR2 YSYEKL. This CDR3 spans 12 amino acids. CDR3 region: CASSQRTSEAFF. DNA for the CDR3: TGCGCCAGCAGCCAACGGACATCTGAAGCTTTCTTT.

The chain has TRBV7-8 and TRBJ2-3; 9 positions agree with TRBD2. The germline CDR1 and CDR2 sequences are SGHVS and FQNEAQ. The V segment lost 7 bases and the J segment 0 bases; nucleotides outside the gene matches: 8. CDR3 length equals 16 residues. Here the CDR3 reads CASTEFSGGSTDTQYF. CDR3 DNA sequence: TGTGCCAGCACCGAGTTTAGCGGGGGTAGCACAGATACGCAGTATTTT.

The V call is TRBV6-5, the J call TRBJ2-1; D remains ambiguous. CDR1 is MNHEY and CDR2 is SVGAGI in the germline V gene. The CDR3 runs 12 residues. V shed 5 bases and J shed 10 bases, with 12 bases lying between them. The chain's CDR3 is CASSRARSEQFF. The CDR3 DNA reads TGTGCCAGCAGTCGAGCTAGGTCGGAGCAGTTCTTC.

This sequence joins TRBV6-5 and TRBJ1-4, with D maybe TRBD1 (6 bases). The CDR3 has 15 amino acids. V was pared by 4 bases and J by 8 bases, with 17 bases between. Germline CDR1 reads MNHEY; CDR2 reads SVGAGI. CDR3 sequence reads: CASSSQGLNGEKLFF. The DNA of the CDR3 is TGTGCCAGCAGTTCGCAGGGGTTGAATGGAGAAAAACTGTTTTTT.

The chain links TRBV5-1 to TRBJ2-7; D uncertain. This CDR3 has 16 amino acids. Trimming shortened V by 4 bases and J by 2 bases, and 19 bases separated the two germline ends. Germline CDR1 reads SGHRS; CDR2 reads YFSETQ. CDR3 protein: CASSVIFGGSAYEQYF. Here the CDR3 DNA reads TGCGCCAGCAGCGTAATCTTCGGCGGTTCCGCCTACGAGCAGTACTTC.

Comments on this clone: The sample contains more than one DNA sequence encoding this CDR3. The chain carries TRBV4-3 and TRBJ1-5; D possibly corresponds to TRBD1 (5 bases). Trimming left V 0 bases short and J 6 bases short, with 6 bases between. Germline V gives CDR1 LGHNA, CDR2 YSLEER. The CDR3 extends over 13 amino acids. CDR3: CASSQDRGQPQHF. DNA of the CDR3: TGCGCCAGCAGCCAAGATAGGGGTCAGCCCCAGCATTTT.

The V gene is TRBV7-8, the J gene TRBJ1-5, with 8 bases matching TRBD1. Germline values: CDR1 SGHVS, CDR2 FQNEAQ. Trimming at V came to 5 bases and at J to 7 bases, leaving 10 bases not matched to a gene. CDR3 length equals 15 residues. DNA of the CDR3: TGTGCCAGCAGCCCTTTAAGGGGGACAGGACAGCCCCAGCATTTT. Residues: CASSPLRGTGQPQHF.

V and J are TRBV18 and TRBJ2-7; 7 bases align to TRBD1. Germline V gene sequence: CDR1 KGHSH, CDR2 LQKENI. CDR3 length: 13 amino acids. V lost 8 bases to trimming and J lost 3 bases; unmatched junction nucleotides: 7. The CDR3 DNA sequence: TGTGCCAGCAGAACGGGACAGATCTACGAGCAGTACTTC. Translating gives CASRTGQIYEQYF.

This chain connects TRBV10-2 to TRBJ2-3; D gene ambiguous. The germline V and J ends were trimmed by 6 bases and 2 bases, with 9 bases remaining between them. The CDR3 totals 13 residues. Germline values: CDR1 WSHSY, CDR2 SAAADI. CDR3 in amino acids: CASSILYTDTQYF. In DNA form, the CDR3 reads TGCGCCAGCAGCATACTGTACACAGATACGCAGTATTTT.

The V call is TRBV2, the J call TRBJ1-2; the match to TRBD1 covers 7 bases. From germline, CDR1 is SNHLY and CDR2 FYNNEI. This CDR3 spans 13 amino acids. The ends lost 8 bases at V and 1 base at J; junction bases unmatched: 4. The CDR3 DNA sequence: TGTGCCAGCCGACAGGGAAATAACTATGGCTACACCTTC. Residues: CASRQGNNYGYTF.

This clone occurred once. Other DNA sequences from this sample encode an identical CDR3 as well. The V and J genes are TRBV18 and TRBJ1-3; 8 nucleotides match TRBD1. This CDR3 region has 15 residues. V was clipped by 5 bases and J by 0 bases; unmatched bases: 3. Germline V gene sequence: CDR1 KGHSH, CDR2 LQKENI. The chain's CDR3 is CASSTGTGSGNTIYF. In DNA form, the CDR3 reads TGTGCCAGCTCAACAGGGACAGGCTCTGGAAACACCATATATTTT.

The chain carries TRBV7-6 and TRBJ2-1; 9 nucleotides line up with TRBD2. The V segment lost 1 base and the J segment 4 bases; nucleotides outside the gene matches: 2. In germline, CDR1 is SGHVS, CDR2 FNYEAQ. There are 15 residues in the CDR3. The CDR3: CASSLGGGAYNEQFF. The CDR3 DNA is TGTGCCAGCAGCTTAGGCGGGGGGGCTTACAATGAGCAGTTCTTC.

The genes are TRBV12-5 and TRBJ1-1, with unresolved D. The ends were cut back, 1 base at V and 4 bases at J, with 10 bases in the middle. Germline values: CDR1 LGHNT, CDR2 FRNRAP. CDR3 size: 14 residues. The CDR3 nucleotides read TGTGCTAGTGGTTTGGGCGGTGATCTCACTGAAGCTTTCTTT. It translates to CASGLGGDLTEAFF. Full variable domain (rest looked up from reference TRBV12-5 and TRBJ1-1): DARVTQTPRHKVTEMGQEVTMRCQPILGHNTVFWYRQTMMQGLELLAYFRNRAPLDDSGMPKDRFSAEMPDATLATLKIQPSEPRDSAVYFCASGLGGDLTEAFFGQGTRLTVV.

The V call is TRBV24-1, the J call TRBJ2-2; D unclear. With 4 bases removed from V and 8 bases from J, the gap between germline ends came to 10 bases. CDR1 is KGHDR and CDR2 is SFDVKD in the germline V gene. The length of the CDR3 is 13 residues. The DNA for the CDR3 is TGTGCCACCAGTGACCTCCCCTCGGGGGAGCTGTTTTTT. It yields the protein CATSDLPSGELFF.

The chain employs TRBV5-4 and TRBJ2-1; 8 positions match TRBD2. With V trimmed by 4 bases and J by 6 bases, 9 bases remained unmatched. CDR1 is SGHNT and CDR2 is YYREEE in the germline V gene (reference sequence). This CDR3 contains 15 residues. CDR3 bases: TGTGCCAGCAGCCCACTGACGGGGGGGGGCAATGAGCAGTTCTTC. Protein: CASSPLTGGGNEQFF.

The rearrangement uses TRBV5-3 and TRBJ2-3; 9 bases agree with TRBD1. TRBV5-3 is reported as an ORF; its role is uncertain. The CDR3 totals 13 residues. Germline trimming cut 4 bases from V and 6 bases from J; bases unmatched to any gene: 3. CDR3 in DNA: TGTGCCAGAAGCGGACAGGGGAGCGATACGCAGTATTTT. It encodes CARSGQGSDTQYF.

Only one count was recorded for this clone. V is TRBV4-3 and J is TRBJ1-2, with 7 bases fitting TRBD1. Germline V gene data show CDR1 as LGHNA and CDR2 as YSLEER. V trimming: 4 bases; J trimming: 6 bases; junction bases outside the gene matches: 11. The CDR3 is 15 residues long. This chain's CDR3 is CASSPYTGEENGYTF. CDR3 sequence (DNA): TGCGCCAGCAGCCCCTACACAGGGGAGGAAAATGGCTACACCTTC.